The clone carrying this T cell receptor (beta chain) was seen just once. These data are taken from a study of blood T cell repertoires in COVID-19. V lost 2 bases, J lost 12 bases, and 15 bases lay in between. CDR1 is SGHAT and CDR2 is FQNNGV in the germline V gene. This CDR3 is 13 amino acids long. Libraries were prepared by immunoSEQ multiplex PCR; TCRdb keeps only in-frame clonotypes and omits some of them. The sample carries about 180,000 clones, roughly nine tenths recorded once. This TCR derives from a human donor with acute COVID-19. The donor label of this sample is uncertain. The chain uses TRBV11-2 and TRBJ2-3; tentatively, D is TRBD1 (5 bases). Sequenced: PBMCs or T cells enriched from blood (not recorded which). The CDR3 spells CASSLSGYDSQYF. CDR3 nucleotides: TGTGCCAGCAGCTTATCTGGTTACGACAGTCAGTATTTT.